The entry below gives a single T cell receptor beta chain sequence along with its context. In the original workflow: Junction-only sequences without quality scores were provided by ImmunoSEQ, so filtering was different. The data were produced by immunoSEQ multiplex PCR, yet TCRdb's version contains in-frame clones alone and is incomplete. V, J and clone size are those of that table, while D and trimming were read from the DNA. This table holds under 700,000 clones, 95% found once. This sample was included in a study of shared clonotypes between healthy human individuals. About the research overall: There were three CD4 naive, three CD4 memory, two CD8 naive and one CD8 memory plates per donor.

The CDR3 consists of 15 residues. CDR1 is SGDLS, CDR2 YYNGEE, per germline. V dropped 3 bases and J dropped 4 bases, with 16 bases sitting between them. Positive CCR7 selection of CD45RO-negative cells yielded the naive CD8 cells, and terminally differentiated effector memory CD45RA+ cells were excluded. This chain connects TRBV9 to TRBJ1-2; a possible D gene is TRBD1 (6 bases). Sequencing was done on a sample of naive CD8+ T cells sorted from blood. This receptor was obtained from a woman aged 25 to 45 in good health. The CDR3 DNA sequence: TGTGCCAGCAGCGGGAGACAGGAATACCTCTATGGCTACACCTTC. This translates into CASSGRQEYLYGYTF.